A single sample is the source of the 26 T cell receptor beta chains below, sequenced in a study of T cell clonality in common variable immunodeficiency. Study-wide results and limits: In common variable immunodeficiency, TCR beta chains reportedly carried fewer deletions and N-nucleotide insertions.

Antigen specificity for these receptors is unknown. The repertoire was sequenced with immunoSEQ multiplex PCR; TCRdb's copy has only in-frame clones and lacks some. The sample includes about 15,000 clones, none of them occurring once. Sequences were obtained from peripheral blood mononuclear cells. Every receptor here comes from a human donor with common variable immunodeficiency.

As regards this clone: The read stops 3 residues short of the end of the CDR3; the missing end is completed from the germline J gene. The chain combines TRBV7-9 with TRBJ1-1; perhaps TRBD1 as D (5 bases). Between the trimmed V and J ends, which lost 1 base and 5 bases, there was a span of 8 bases. From germline, CDR1 is SEHNR and CDR2 FQNEAQ (reference sequence). The CDR3 is 13 amino acids. CDR3 DNA, as far as it was read: TGTGCCAGCAGCTTAGGGGGGGGAACTGAA. Its protein product is CASSLGGGTE. The full-length CDR3 reads as CASSLGGGTEAFF.

This clone has just a few counts. The CDR3 end falls 3 residues outside the read, so it is completed with the germline J gene. V is TRBV19 and J is TRBJ1-6, with D unresolved. CDR3 size: 14 residues. The germline V gene encodes CDR1 LNHDA and CDR2 SQIVND (reference sequence). Trimming pared 6 bases from V and 6 bases from J, leaving 12 bases between. CDR3: CASSNGLSNSPLHF. CDR3 DNA, as far as it was read: TGTGCCAGTAGCAATGGACTGAGTAATTCACCC.

This clone is termed medium-sized. The read gets to within 3 residues of the CDR3 end, and the germline J gene fills in the rest. J is TRBJ2-7 and V is TRBV12-3 or TRBV12-4, with TRBD1 matching 8 bases. The V and J ends lost 1 base and 3 bases, in that order; junction bases with no gene match: 8. The CDR3 runs to 16 residues. CDR3 protein: CASSLVGQGGHYEQYF. The covered CDR3 bases are TGTGCCAGCAGTTTAGTAGGACAGGGAGGACACTACGAG.

This clone was picked up many times. The CDR3 end is not reached by the read, which stops 3 residues before it; the germline J gene fills it in. This chain uses TRBV7-9 with TRBJ1-2, with a possible D match to TRBD1 (6 bases). The CDR3 totals 13 residues. Germline CDR1 reads SEHNR; CDR2 reads FQNEAQ (reference sequence). The sequenced part of the CDR3 DNA is TGTGCCAGCAGCTTAGATGGGACAAGCGGC. It translates to CASSLDGTSG. The full CDR3 protein is CASSLDGTSGYTF.

This clone has just a few counts. Coverage ceases 3 residues before the CDR3 finishes, and the germline J gene fills in the end. The rearrangement joins TRBV29-1 to TRBJ2-1; 12 bases map to TRBD1. This CDR3 spans 15 amino acids. CDR1 SQVTM and CDR2 ANQGSEA come from the germline V gene. The trim removed 4 bases at V and 8 bases at J, leaving 9 bases unmatched. The CDR3 bases that were read are TGCAGCGTTGGGACAACCGGGACAGGGGGCCATGAG. It translates to CSVGTTGTGGHE. The CDR3 reads in full as CSVGTTGTGGHEQFF.

This clone was detected only a few times. The read is 3 residues too short to cover the CDR3 end, so that end is filled in from the germline J gene. The V gene is TRBV19, the J gene TRBJ2-7; 11 bases are a match to TRBD2. Germline trimming cut 7 bases from V and 0 bases from J; bases unmatched to any gene: 5. Germline CDR1 LNHDA, CDR2 SQIVND (reference sequence). This CDR3 region has 15 residues. Incomplete CDR3 DNA: TGTGCCAGTATGCCCACTAGCGGGGGCTCCTACGAG. Residues: CASMPTSGGSYE. The entire CDR3 protein is CASMPTSGGSYEQYF.

Details on this clone: The sequence runs out 3 residues before the end of the CDR3; the remainder is reconstructed from the germline J gene. The J gene is TRBJ2-1, the V gene TRBV11-2; 9 bases are shared with TRBD2. V shed 2 bases, J shed 5 bases, and the junction held 4 bases outside the gene matches. Germline CDR1 is SGHAT and CDR2 is FQNNGV. CDR3 length: 15 amino acids. The CDR3 spells CASSLISGGHNEQFF. The part of the CDR3 DNA that was read is TGTGCCAGCAGCTTAATTAGCGGGGGACACAATGAG.

In regard to this clone: One end of the junction fails to match germline, which may point to a read error. The read comes to an end 3 residues before the CDR3 does, leaving the germline J gene to fill in the end. The chain employs TRBV6-4 and TRBJ2-7; the match to TRBD2 covers 7 bases. Germline V gene lookup returns CDR1 MRHNA and CDR2 SNTAGT. The CDR3 covers 17 residues. The CDR3 reads CASRDYRTRAGVYEQYF. CDR3 DNA, as far as it was read: TGTGCCAGCAGAGACTACCGAACTAGGGCGGGGGTCTACGAG.

This clone was found many times. The CDR3 goes on 3 residues after the read ends, and that part is filled in from the germline J gene. V usage is TRBV14 and J usage is TRBJ2-7, with TRBD2 matching 7 bases. This CDR3 has 15 amino acids. CDR1 is SGHDN and CDR2 is FVKESK in the germline V gene. V trimming: 4 bases; J trimming: 5 bases; junction bases outside the gene matches: 11. This CDR3 is CASSLRGGSTHEQYF. The CDR3 bases that were read are TGTGCCAGCAGCCTGCGCGGCGGGAGTACCCACGAG.

Ten or more counts support this clone. The read gets to within 3 residues of the CDR3 end, and the germline J gene fills in the rest. This chain links TRBV18 with TRBJ1-1; D not certain. The V gene's germline CDR1 is KGHSH and CDR2 LQKENI. The CDR3 sequence is 15 residues long. The V gene lost 3 bases and the J gene lost 3 bases, with 14 bases spanning the gap. The CDR3 loop is CASSPGGNGDTEAFF. The DNA read from the CDR3 is TGTGCCAGCTCACCCGGCGGGAATGGGGACACTGAA.

Worth noting for this clone: The sequence runs out 3 residues before the end of the CDR3; the remainder is reconstructed from the germline J gene. The chain has TRBV7-3 and TRBJ2-2; perhaps TRBD2 as D (6 bases). CDR1 is SGHTA and CDR2 is FQGTGA in the germline V gene. V shed 8 bases and J shed 2 bases, with 12 bases lying between them. The CDR3 consists of 14 residues. The CDR3 sequence is CASGLAYNTGELFF. Partial CDR3 DNA: TGTGCCAGCGGCCTAGCGTATAACACCGGGGAG.

This clone was found a few times. The part of the CDR3 DNA that was read is TGTGCCAGCAGCCAACAGGGGAGAAACACC. It is translated as CASSQQGRNT. The CDR3 in its entirety is CASSQQGRNTIYF. The genes are TRBV7-2 and TRBJ1-3; 7 bases align to TRBD1. The CDR3 end is not reached by the read, which stops 3 residues before it; the germline J gene fills it in. The CDR3 runs 13 residues. With 5 bases clipped from V and 5 bases from J, the junction kept 3 bases outside the gene matches. Per the germline V gene, CDR1 is SGHTA and CDR2 is FQGNSA.

Worth noting for this clone: The CDR3 end falls 3 residues outside the read, so it is completed with the germline J gene. The chain has TRBV19 and TRBJ1-2, with a tentative D call TRBD1 (6 bases). V lost 5 bases and J lost 4, with 17 bases in between. The CDR3 has 15 amino acids. Germline V gene lookup returns CDR1 LNHDA and CDR2 SQIVND (reference sequence). This CDR3 is CASSPLQGTAYGYTF. Incomplete CDR3 DNA: TGTGCCAGTAGTCCTCTACAGGGCACCGCCTATGGC.

This clone has only a few counts. The CDR3 reads CASSPGQGTYEQYF. The sequenced CDR3 bases are TGTGCCAGTAGCCCGGGACAGGGGACTTACGAG. The chain joins TRBV19 to TRBJ2-7, with 10 bases lining up with TRBD1. The read terminates 3 residues before the CDR3 end, so the remaining end is supplied by the germline J gene. Trimming at V came to 6 bases and at J to 4 bases, leaving 6 bases not matched to a gene. Germline assignment: CDR1 LNHDA and CDR2 SQIVND (reference sequence). The CDR3 is 14 residues long.

As regards this clone: An end of the junction differs from the germline gene, which may be a read error. From the germline J gene comes the end of the CDR3, since the read stops 3 residues before it. This chain links TRBV7-2 with TRBJ1-2; D gene unclear. Germline V gene sequence: CDR1 SGHTA, CDR2 FQGNSA. The CDR3 has 14 amino acids. The CDR3: CASILSSVNYGYTF. CDR3 bases read: TGTGCCAGCATCTTAAGCAGCGTCAACTATGGC.

As concerns this clone: The sequence runs out 3 residues before the end of the CDR3; the remainder is reconstructed from the germline J gene. The rearrangement joins TRBV6-1 to TRBJ1-2; 9 bases line up with TRBD1. V shed 2 bases and J 7 bases; nucleotides not matched to a gene: 8. Germline lookup yields CDR1 MNHNS and CDR2 SASEGT. The CDR3 covers 15 residues. The CDR3 loop reads CASSENTGGSGGYTF. The CDR3 DNA, read in part, is TGTGCCAGCAGTGAAAATACAGGGGGCTCAGGTGGC.

With respect to this clone: From the germline J gene comes the end of the CDR3, since the read stops 3 residues before it. The chain links TRBV6-2 or TRBV6-3 to TRBJ2-7, with D perhaps matching TRBD1 (5 bases). V was pared by 2 bases and J by 0 bases, with 8 bases between. CDR1 and CDR2 from the germline V gene are MNHEY and SVGEGT. This CDR3 region has 14 residues. CDR3 loop: CASSYRQSSYEQYF. CDR3 DNA, as far as it was read: TGTGCCAGCAGTTACCGACAGAGCTCCTACGAG.

This clone was found a few times. Read sequence stops 3 residues before the CDR3 end, and the germline J gene provides the missing end. V and J are TRBV18 and TRBJ2-4, with 11 positions matching TRBD1. The CDR3 runs 16 residues. CDR1 KGHSH and CDR2 LQKENI come from the germline V gene. Trimming took 6 bases from V and 2 from J; bases not matched to a gene: 6. The CDR3 region is CASSSGQGASKNIQYF. The part of the CDR3 DNA that was read is TGTGCCAGCTCTTCCGGACAGGGGGCGTCCAAAAACATT.

To note about this clone: Sequencing ends 3 residues short of the CDR3 end; the germline J gene provides the rest. The V call is TRBV19, the J call TRBJ2-7; 8 bases map to TRBD1. This CDR3 is built from 14 residues. After removal of 4 bases from V and 4 bases from J, the junction contained 6 bases not matched to a gene. Germline values: CDR1 LNHDA, CDR2 SQIVND (reference sequence). Partial CDR3 DNA: TGTGCCAGTAGTACCCCAGGGGGCGGATACGAG. Amino acids: CASSTPGGGYE. The complete CDR3 sequence is CASSTPGGGYEQYF.

This clone has more than one count but fewer than ten. The read gets to within 3 residues of the CDR3 end, and the germline J gene fills in the rest. The V call is TRBV6-1, the J call TRBJ2-1; 13 bases align to TRBD2. Germline CDR1 and CDR2: MNHNS and SASEGT. The CDR3 is made up of 16 amino acids. Trimming cost V 0 bases and J 9 bases; bases outside gene matches: 5. Incomplete CDR3 DNA: TGTGCCAGCAGTGAAGCACTAGCGGGGGGGCCTGGTGAG. It is translated as CASSEALAGGPGE. In full, the CDR3 is CASSEALAGGPGEQFF.

This clone was recorded many times. The missing CDR3 end, 3 residues past where the read stops, is filled in from the germline J gene. The chain is built from TRBV7-3 and TRBJ1-1, with 7 bases lining up with TRBD1. Germline CDR1 SGHTA, CDR2 FQGTGA. V lost 5 bases to trimming and J lost 0 bases; unmatched junction nucleotides: 6. The CDR3 length is 15 residues. CDR3 loop: CASSPEGAMNTEAFF. The part of the CDR3 DNA that was read is TGTGCCAGCAGCCCCGAGGGGGCCATGAACACTGAA.

A note on this clone: With the read ending 3 residues before the CDR3 end, the germline J gene is used to fill in that end. The V call is TRBV18, the J call TRBJ1-1, with TRBD1 identical over 7 bases. This CDR3 is 17 amino acids long. CDR1 is KGHSH and CDR2 is LQKENI in the germline V gene. V trimming: 3 bases; J trimming: 1 base; junction bases outside the gene matches: 11. CDR3 DNA, as far as it was read: TGTGCCAGCTCACCCAGAGAGGGGGCGAGAGGGAACACTGAA. Translation: CASSPREGARGNTE. The whole CDR3 is CASSPREGARGNTEAFF.

A word on this clone: Coverage ceases 3 residues before the CDR3 finishes, and the germline J gene fills in the end. This sequence joins TRBV7-2 and TRBJ2-7, with 7 positions matching TRBD2. The CDR3 contains 15 residues. Losses at the gene ends were 3 bases for V and 0 bases for J; bases not matched to a gene: 5. The germline CDR1 and CDR2 sequences are SGHTA and FQGNSA. The CDR3 region is CASSLGSSGSYEQYF. The covered CDR3 bases are TGTGCCAGCAGCTTGGGCTCTAGCGGCTCCTACGAG. Filled out from reference TRBV7-2 and TRBJ2-7, the complete variable domain reads GAGVSQSPSNKVTEKGKDVELRCDPISGHTALYWYRQSLGQGLEFLIYFQGNSAPDKSGLPSDRFSAERTGGSVSTLTIQRTQQEDSAVYLCASSLGSSGSYEQYFGPGTRLTVT.

This chain's CDR3 is CASSRSPGTGGFSYNEQFF. CDR3 DNA, as far as it was read: TGTGCCAGTAGCCGAAGCCCGGGAACAGGGGGTTTCTCCTACAATGAG. The genes are TRBV19 and TRBJ2-1; 8 bases are shared with TRBD1. Read data end 3 residues before the CDR3 end; the end is taken from the germline J gene. The CDR3 sequence is 19 residues long. Unmatched junction bases numbered 16, after V lost 6 bases and J lost 0 bases. Per the germline V gene, CDR1 is LNHDA and CDR2 is SQIVND (reference sequence).

This clone has ten or more counts. The CDR3 loop is CAISEPGQASYEQYF. The sequenced part of the CDR3 DNA is TGTGCCATCAGTGAGCCAGGACAGGCCTCCTACGAG. The chain uses TRBV10-3 and TRBJ2-7, with 7 bases that match TRBD1. The CDR3 end falls 3 residues outside the read, so it is completed with the germline J gene. The V and J ends lost 2 bases and 0 bases, in that order; junction bases with no gene match: 4. CDR3 length: 15 amino acids. Germline V gives CDR1 ENHRY, CDR2 SYGVKD.

In the case of this clone: The read finishes 3 residues shy of the CDR3 end, and the germline J gene is used to complete it. The chain links TRBV19 to TRBJ2-1; 11 bases align to TRBD2. Trimming at V came to 6 bases and at J to 4 bases, leaving 11 bases not matched to a gene. The CDR3 spans 17 residues. Per the germline V gene, CDR1 is LNHDA and CDR2 is SQIVND (reference sequence). CDR3 region: CASRSVAGGPVYNEQFF. The sequenced part of the CDR3 DNA is TGTGCCAGTAGGTCGGTAGCGGGAGGGCCCGTATACAATGAG.